The 12 T cell receptor beta chains below come from one sample, sequenced in a study of vaccination effects on CD4 cells after COVID-19 (dated by TCRdb to between 2020 and 2023). In the ViraFEST assay, PBMC were stimulated with viral peptide pools, and antigen-specific CD4+ T cell clonotypes were then identified by expansion using TCR sequencing. After 10 days of culture, CD4+ T cells were isolated with the EasySep CD4+ T cell isolation kit. PCR-confirmed SARS-CoV-2 infection had occurred in convalescent patients between March and December 2020, before the Alpha, Beta and Delta variants emerged in the United States. The library was generated by the immunoSEQ multiplex PCR assay. TCRdb's version of the immuneACCESS table is confined to in-frame rearrangements and falls short of the full clone set. An unresolved V gene accounts for under half of the shortfall where checked; the remainder is of unknown origin. For this sample there are about 25,000 clones; less than 85% appear just once. The ten largest clones capture 16% of the sample.

Antigens for these TCRs are unknown. The specimen was CD4+ T cells from PBMCs cultured with SARS-CoV-2 spike peptides, collected before COVID-19 vaccination. Explained via the paper, the cell subset or site label denotes: SARS-CoV-2 spike overlapping peptide pool stimulation. The receptors stem from a human donor who had a prior SARS-CoV-2 infection.

In this sample, this clone turned up once. This chain uses TRBV10-3 with TRBJ2-2; D unclear. The V gene's germline CDR1 is ENHRY and CDR2 SYGVKD. This CDR3 spans 16 amino acids. Trimming pared 4 bases from V and 5 bases from J, leaving 17 bases between. The CDR3 region is CAISGPSVGWTGELFF. In DNA, the CDR3 is TGTGCCATCAGTGGCCCTTCGGTCGGGTGGACCGGGGAGCTGTTTTTT.

The chain carries TRBV5-1 and TRBJ2-5; the D call may be TRBD1 or TRBD2 (6 bases each). This CDR3 comprises 16 residues. V was trimmed by 3 bases and J by 5 bases, leaving 20 bases between them. The germline V gene has CDR1 SGHRS and CDR2 YFSETQ. CDR3 sequence (DNA): TGCGCCAGCAGCTCGGGGGCGGCGGGATTCCGGGAGACCCAGTACTTC. Translated: CASSSGAAGFRETQYF.

DNA for the CDR3: TGTGCCAGTCACCGGACTAGCGGCAACAATGAGCAGTTCTTC. Residues: CASHRTSGNNEQFF. The V gene is TRBV2, the J gene TRBJ2-1; 10 nucleotides match TRBD2. The CDR3 contains 14 residues. The germline CDR1 and CDR2 sequences are SNHLY and FYNNEI. The V and J ends lost 9 bases and 5 bases, in that order; junction bases with no gene match: 7.

This chain connects TRBV7-9 to TRBJ1-4; no clear D. This CDR3 comprises 14 residues. The V gene's germline CDR1 is SEHNR and CDR2 FQNEAQ (reference sequence). The V gene lost 1 base and the J gene lost 5 bases, with 8 bases spanning the gap. Written as DNA, the CDR3 is TGTGCCAGCAGCTTAGGGCAGCCCAATGAAAAACTGTTTTTT. Translating it yields CASSLGQPNEKLFF.

The chain uses TRBV20-1 and TRBJ2-3; D uncertain. Germline CDR1 DFQATT, CDR2 SNEGSKA (reference sequence). The CDR3 contains 12 residues. Trimming took 3 bases from V and 0 from J, leaving 4 bases between them. CDR3 loop: CSASGSTDTQYF. CDR3 nucleotide sequence: TGCAGTGCTAGTGGCAGCACAGATACGCAGTATTTT.

The rearrangement joins TRBV4-2 to TRBJ2-5; TRBD1 aligns across 8 bases. The CDR3 spans 16 residues. V was clipped by 4 bases and J by 1 base; unmatched bases: 8. CDR1 is LGHNA, CDR2 YNFKEQ, per germline. DNA of the CDR3: TGTGCCAGCAGCCGGGCCGGACAGGGAGTCCAAGAGACCCAGTACTTC. It translates to CASSRAGQGVQETQYF.

This sequence joins TRBV27 and TRBJ2-1; 10 positions agree with TRBD2. V lost 3 bases and J lost 4; bases outside the gene matches: 18. The germline V gene has CDR1 MNHEY and CDR2 SMNVEV (reference sequence). The CDR3 is 20 amino acids. CDR3 DNA sequence: TGTGCCAGCAGTTTTTACCGTGGGCCTAGCGGGAGAGAAATATACAATGAGCAGTTCTTC. Translation: CASSFYRGPSGREIYNEQFF.

J is TRBJ1-1 and V is TRBV11-2; TRBD1 is a possible D gene (6 bases). CDR1 and CDR2 from the germline V gene are SGHAT and FQNNGV. With 2 bases removed from V and 9 bases from J, the gap between germline ends came to 13 bases. The CDR3 is made up of 13 amino acids. CDR3 in amino acids: CASSLWEGGKAFF. The DNA of the CDR3 is TGTGCCAGCAGCTTATGGGAGGGGGGGAAAGCTTTCTTT.

CDR3 region: CATSRVRADPYEQYF. The CDR3 DNA reads as TGTGCCACCAGCAGAGTTCGCGCGGATCCCTACGAGCAGTACTTC. V gene TRBV15 combines with J gene TRBJ2-7; D gene uncertain. The germline V and J ends were trimmed by 1 base and 2 bases, with 12 bases remaining between them. CDR3 length equals 15 residues. CDR1 is LNHNV, CDR2 YYDKDF, per germline (reference sequence).

This clone is a singleton in its sample. The CDR3 bases are TGCGCCAGCAGCCAAGTCCCGGGAGTACCCTACAATGAGCAGTTCTTC. Its protein product is CASSQVPGVPYNEQFF. The V and J genes are TRBV4-3 and TRBJ2-1; a possible D gene is TRBD2 (6 bases). Germline V gene lookup returns CDR1 LGHNA and CDR2 YSLEER. The germline V and J ends were trimmed by 1 base and 2 bases, with 12 bases remaining between them. The CDR3 covers 16 residues.

This clone was detected only a few times. The genes are TRBV3-1 (or the pseudogene TRBV3-2) and TRBJ2-7; 9 bases agree with TRBD1. V shed 4 bases and J 2 bases; nucleotides not matched to a gene: 6. Per the germline V gene, CDR1 is LGHDT and CDR2 is YNNKEL (reference sequence). This CDR3 spans 15 amino acids. CDR3 amino acids: CASSLPGTGTYEQYF. The CDR3 DNA follows: TGTGCCAGCAGCCTGCCCGGGACAGGGACCTACGAGCAGTACTTC.

V usage is TRBV2 and J usage is TRBJ2-1; 8 bases map to TRBD2. The CDR3 sequence is 17 residues long. The ends lost 5 bases at V and 5 bases at J; junction bases unmatched: 14. Looked up from germline, CDR1 is SNHLY and CDR2 is FYNNEI. This CDR3 reads CASSKDERGTRHNEQFF. The CDR3 DNA follows: TGTGCCAGCAGTAAAGACGAAAGAGGGACTAGACACAATGAGCAGTTCTTC. The full variable domain, completed using reference TRBV2 and TRBJ2-1, is EPEVTQTPSHQVTQMGQEVILRCVPISNHLYFYWYRQILGQKVEFLVSFYNNEISEKSEIFDDQFSVERPDGSNFTLKIRSTKLEDSAMYFCASSKDERGTRHNEQFFGPGTRLTVL.